This TCR beta chain was sequenced during a study of T cells after yellow fever vaccination. On the study more broadly: Preparation of the low-cell-number fractions used SMART-Seq v4 Ultra Low Input.

The study made its TCR cDNA through 5'RACE template switching. That step introduced a universal primer site along with UMIs. TCRdb analysed the 5' RACE reads with MiXCR anew, one entry per CDR3 protein. The table records more than 65,000 distinct CDR3 sequences, 7.3% of them present only once. With 5 bases removed from V and 2 bases from J, the gap between germline ends came to 13 bases. The CDR3 contains 14 residues. Per the germline V gene, CDR1 is SGHRS and CDR2 is YFSETQ. This clonotype has a count of ten or more. Its antigen is currently unknown. Notes on the study in general: Any FACS-sorted repertoire could hold abundant clonotypes that contaminate it from the bulk population.

The sample in question was CD8+ T cells sorted from PBMCs, obtained roughly 10 days after the first yellow fever vaccination. This receptor was identified in a man younger than 35 who received the YFV17D yellow fever vaccine. V usage is TRBV5-1 and J usage is TRBJ2-5; tentatively, D is TRBD1 (5 bases). This CDR3 is CASRRRTPQETQYF. Written as DNA, the CDR3 is TGCGCCAGCAGACGACGGACACCACAAGAGACCCAGTACTTC.